This TCR beta chain was recorded in a study of identical twins. Whole-study results and caveats: Excess low generation probability was seen in twin-shared out-of-frame alpha sequences. Monozygotic twin pairs showed more out-of-frame TCR alpha sharing than models estimated. Twin pairs had excess sharing that was weaker in beta out-of-frame sequences.

This clonotype was seen a few times. Its antigen is not known. The V end was cut by 2 bases, the J end by 6 bases, with 16 bases between. Germline V gives CDR1 DFQATT, CDR2 SNEGSKA (reference sequence). The CDR3 extends over 14 amino acids. A single record per CDR3 protein comes from TCRdb applying MiXCR to the 5' RACE reads. Of about 210,000 distinct CDR3 sequences listed, around 10% were seen once; the top ten hold 4% to 6%. The J gene is TRBJ1-2, the V gene TRBV20-1, with TRBD1 as a possible D gene (5 bases). The TCR originated in a woman aged 18 to 35 in good health. Source material: memory (CD45RO+) T cells sorted from blood. Here the CDR3 reads CSARRHAGWDGYTF. In DNA form, the CDR3 reads TGCAGTGCTAGAAGGCACGCAGGGTGGGATGGCTACACCTTC.